Shown below are 26 T cell receptor beta chains from a single sample sequenced in a study of molecular identifiers for immune sequencing clone quantification. Using its own MiXCR run on the PCR reads, TCRdb lists one record per CDR3 protein. The data hold approximately 320,000 distinct CDR3 sequences, with 24% observed a single time. Specimen: naive CD8+ T cells from blood, with Jurkat cell RNA spiked in. Indicated subset: FACS-sorted CD8+CD4-CCR7+CD45RA+ naive T cells. These receptors were obtained from a human donor in good health. Some libraries in this study had Jurkat cell RNA spiked in.

The V gene is TRBV24-1, the J gene TRBJ2-3, with 8 bases aligning to TRBD2. The CDR3 runs to 19 residues. Germline values: CDR1 KGHDR, CDR2 SFDVKD. Losses at the gene ends were 5 bases for V and 2 bases for J; bases not matched to a gene: 17. The CDR3 here is CATSGPSGSPGPHTDTQYF. The CDR3 DNA sequence: TGTGCCACCAGTGGGCCTAGCGGGTCACCTGGACCACACACAGATACGCAGTATTTT.

The chain links TRBV20-1 to TRBJ2-7, with D hard to call. V was cut by 5 bases and J by 1 base, with 12 bases left in between. Germline V gene data show CDR1 as DFQATT and CDR2 as SNEGSKA (reference sequence). This CDR3 is built from 13 residues. For the CDR3, the DNA is TGCAGTGCTCAGTACTCTACATCCTACGAGCAGTACTTC. As protein: CSAQYSTSYEQYF.

The chain uses TRBV30 and TRBJ2-7; D may correspond to TRBD1 or TRBD2 (5 bases each). The CDR3 extends over 15 amino acids. The ends were cut back, 6 bases at V and 3 bases at J, with 21 bases in the middle. The germline CDR1 and CDR2 sequences are GTSNPN and SVGIG (reference sequence). The CDR3 nucleotides are TGTGCCTGCCCGAAGGGGACGGACCCCCTCTACGAGCAGTACTTC. This translates into CACPKGTDPLYEQYF. Full variable domain (remainder filled in from reference TRBV30 and TRBJ2-7): SQTIHQWPATLVQPVGSPLSLECTVEGTSNPNLYWYRQAAGRGLQLLFYSVGIGQISSEVPQNLSASRPQDRQFILSSKKLLLSDSGFYLCACPKGTDPLYEQYFGPGTRLTVT.

The rearrangement joins TRBV20-1 to TRBJ2-5; a weak D match, TRBD2 (6 bases). Germline CDR1 is DFQATT and CDR2 is SNEGSKA (reference sequence). The ends were cut back, 6 bases at V and 4 bases at J, with 21 bases in the middle. The CDR3 extends over 15 amino acids. CDR3: CSAVRSGWSGETQYF. CDR3 coding DNA: TGCAGTGCCGTCCGTAGCGGATGGTCGGGAGAGACCCAGTACTTC.

In the case of this clonotype: The junction departs from germline at one end; a sequencing error may be responsible. The chain couples TRBV19 to TRBJ2-3, with 7 nucleotides matching TRBD1. Germline V gene lookup returns CDR1 LNHDA and CDR2 SQIVND (reference sequence). This CDR3 has 15 residues. This chain's CDR3 is CASSLTGSFTDAQYF. In DNA form, the CDR3 reads TGTGCCAGTAGTCTGACAGGGTCCTTCACAGATGCGCAGTATTTT.

The rearrangement links TRBV9 to TRBJ2-7; possibly TRBD2 for D (7 bases). V was pared by 4 bases and J by 3 bases, with 14 bases between. CDR3 size: 14 residues. Germline CDR1 SGDLS, CDR2 YYNGEE. The CDR3 loop is CASSPRGGGYEQYF. The DNA of the CDR3 is TGTGCCAGCAGCCCGAGGGGGGGAGGCTACGAGCAGTACTTC.

This clonotype was observed at least ten times. The rearrangement uses TRBV6-5 and TRBJ2-7; the match to TRBD1 covers 8 bases. The CDR3 loop spans 14 amino acids. The junction had 6 bases not matched to a gene; V was cut back by 6 bases and J by 2 bases. Germline-derived CDR1 and CDR2 are MNHEY and SVGAGI. The CDR3 reads CASRITGGPYEQYF. In DNA form, the CDR3 reads TGTGCCAGCAGGATTACAGGGGGTCCCTACGAGCAGTACTTC.

On this clonotype: Germline is not matched at one junction end, which may reflect a read error. The rearrangement joins TRBV6-5 to TRBJ2-1, with D perhaps matching TRBD2 (7 bases). CDR1 and CDR2 from the germline V gene are MNHEY and SVGAGI. The CDR3 loop spans 16 amino acids. DNA for the CDR3: TGTGCCAGCAAGTCTTTTGGGGGGGGCTCCTACAATGTGCAGTTCTTC. The encoded protein is CASKSFGGGSYNVQFF.

The chain has TRBV4-3 and TRBJ2-3; TRBD2 matches 11 bases. CDR1 is LGHNA and CDR2 is YSLEER in the germline V gene. This CDR3 is built from 16 residues. After removal of 2 bases from V and 4 bases from J, the junction contained 5 bases not matched to a gene. CDR3 residues: CASSQLLAGASDTQYF. DNA for the CDR3: TGCGCCAGCAGCCAATTACTAGCGGGAGCCTCAGATACGCAGTATTTT.

This clonotype was recorded once. A much larger clone lies a single base off, so this may be a read error. This chain joins TRBV6-2 or TRBV6-3 and TRBJ2-1; either TRBD1 or TRBD2 may fit D (5 bases each). Germline CDR1 is MNHEY and CDR2 is SVGEGT. The CDR3 runs to 15 residues. Trimming cost V 5 bases and J 9 bases, with 20 bases left between them. CDR3 DNA: TGTGCCAGCAGTCCTTACCGGGGCGGTCGAGGTGAGCAGTTCTTC. Encoded protein: CASSPYRGGRGEQFF.

This clonotype was detected once. A much larger clone differs by one base, so this may be a read error. V is TRBV4-1 and J is TRBJ2-7, with D uncertain. CDR1 is MGHRA and CDR2 is YSYEKL in the germline V gene. With 0 bases removed from V and 6 bases from J, the gap between germline ends came to 12 bases. The CDR3 spans 14 residues. CDR3 coding DNA: TGCGCCAGCAGCCAAGAGGGTGTTGGGCGCGAGCAGTACTTC. Amino acid sequence: CASSQEGVGREQYF.

The V gene is TRBV10-2, the J gene TRBJ2-3; no definite D call. V was pared by 3 bases and J by 1 base, with 11 bases between. The CDR3 is 15 residues long. Germline CDR1 reads WSHSY; CDR2 reads SAAADI. DNA for the CDR3: TGCGCCAGCAGTGAAGACTCACCTGGCACAGATACGCAGTATTTT. Its translation is CASSEDSPGTDTQYF.

This clonotype was seen a handful of times. The rearrangement uses TRBV12-3 or TRBV12-4 and TRBJ2-5, with D possibly being TRBD1 or TRBD2 (5 bases each). This CDR3 region has 17 residues. The V gene lost 6 bases and the J gene lost 3 bases, with 23 bases spanning the gap. In DNA form, the CDR3 reads TGTGCCAGCAGAATGTTAGGCTGGGGCTCGGGAAAAGAGACCCAGTACTTC. It specifies CASRMLGWGSGKETQYF.

The chain is built from TRBV20-1 and TRBJ1-5; D gene ambiguous. Trimming pared 8 bases from V and 3 bases from J, leaving 20 bases between. Germline loops: CDR1 DFQATT, CDR2 SNEGSKA (reference sequence). The CDR3 consists of 15 residues. Here the CDR3 DNA reads TGCAGTTCAATAGACAAGGGCGACTCCAATCAGCCCCAGCATTTT. Translated: CSSIDKGDSNQPQHF.

This clonotype was observed many times. The chain recombines TRBV5-4 with TRBJ2-7, with D unclear. V was cut by 2 bases and J by 6 bases, with 6 bases left in between. In germline, CDR1 is SGHNT, CDR2 YYREEE (reference sequence). The CDR3 contains 11 residues. Here the CDR3 reads CASSLKGEQYF. CDR3 nucleotide sequence: TGTGCCAGCAGCTTAAAGGGCGAGCAGTACTTC.

Points on this clonotype: Mismatch with germline at one junction end may stem from a read error. The chain links TRBV2 to TRBJ2-1, with D perhaps given as TRBD1 or TRBD2 (6 bases each). The CDR3 is 15 amino acids. From germline, CDR1 is SNHLY and CDR2 FYNNEI. DNA of the CDR3: TGTGCCAGCAGTCAAGCCGGGGGCAGGGACAATGAGCAGTTCTTC. It translates to CASSQAGGRDNEQFF.

About this clonotype itself: A much larger clone lies one base from this, so it may be a read error. The V call is TRBV4-1, the J call TRBJ2-1; D is unclear. Germline V lookup: CDR1 MGHRA, CDR2 YSYEKL. The V gene lost 4 bases and the J gene lost 3 bases, with 10 bases spanning the gap. The CDR3 sequence is 14 residues long. The CDR3 DNA sequence: TGCGCCAGCAGCCTAACGGAAAACTACAATGAGCAGTTCTTC. This gives the protein CASSLTENYNEQFF.

Worth noting for this clonotype: A clone one base away is much larger, so this may be a read error. The V gene is TRBV7-6, the J gene TRBJ2-5, with a tentative D call TRBD1 (6 bases). The CDR3 has 15 amino acids. Germline V lookup: CDR1 SGHVS, CDR2 FNYEAQ. V lost 5 bases to trimming and J lost 4 bases, with 17 bases between them. The CDR3 loop is CASSHTRDITETQYF. In DNA, the CDR3 is TGTGCCAGCAGCCACACCCGGGACATAACAGAGACCCAGTACTTC.

In this sample, this clonotype turned up many times. CDR3 coding DNA: TGCAGCGTTGAAGGGGATACGAACACTGAAGCTTTCTTT. It translates to CSVEGDTNTEAFF. The genes are TRBV29-1 and TRBJ1-1; D call uncertain. The CDR3 runs to 13 residues. Germline CDR1 SQVTM, CDR2 ANQGSEA. Trimming stripped 1 base from V and 1 base from J, with 7 bases between.

This chain joins TRBV4-1 and TRBJ1-5; 7 bases are a match to TRBD1. The CDR3 is 17 residues long. The V gene's germline CDR1 is MGHRA and CDR2 YSYEKL. Trimming cost V 4 bases and J 1 base; bases outside gene matches: 10. In DNA form, the CDR3 reads TGCGCCAGCAGCCCGCAGGGGGGGGGAAGAAGCAATCAGCCCCAGCATTTT. It specifies CASSPQGGGRSNQPQHF.

This clonotype appeared many times. The chain carries TRBV20-1 and TRBJ2-3, with 8 bases lining up with TRBD2. Germline assignment: CDR1 DFQATT and CDR2 SNEGSKA (reference sequence). V was pared by 0 bases and J by 2 bases, with 13 bases of the junction left unmatched. There are 18 residues in the CDR3. The CDR3 bases are TGCAGTGCTAGAGATCGTGGGGCGGGGGGACGCGACACAGATACGCAGTATTTT. The encoded protein is CSARDRGAGGRDTDTQYF.

This clonotype was recorded a few times. CDR3: CSLTLAGGPSDTGELFF. CDR3 sequence (DNA): TGCAGCCTGACTCTAGCGGGAGGGCCCTCAGACACCGGGGAGCTGTTTTTT. The chain carries TRBV29-1 and TRBJ2-2, with 12 bases that match TRBD2. V shed 8 bases and J 3 bases; nucleotides not matched to a gene: 13. Germline lookup yields CDR1 SQVTM and CDR2 ANQGSEA. The CDR3 runs to 17 residues.

This clonotype was found many times. The chain employs TRBV29-1 and TRBJ2-7; the match to TRBD1 covers 9 bases. The V and J ends lost 0 bases and 6 bases, in that order; junction bases with no gene match: 3. CDR3 length: 13 residues. Looked up from germline, CDR1 is SQVTM and CDR2 is ANQGSEA. The CDR3 region has the DNA TGCAGCGTTGAAGAAGGGACAGGGAGCGAGCAGTACTTC. It yields the protein CSVEEGTGSEQYF.

This clonotype was observed at least ten times. This rearrangement joins TRBV6-5 to TRBJ1-5; D is ambiguous. The CDR3 sequence is 13 residues long. Between the trimmed V and J ends, which lost 0 bases and 7 bases, there was a span of 7 bases. The V gene's germline CDR1 is MNHEY and CDR2 SVGAGI. The CDR3 coding sequence is TGTGCCAGCAGTTACTCGAATAGCCAGCCCCAGCATTTT. Translation: CASSYSNSQPQHF.

There are a few counts of this clonotype. The chain uses TRBV9 and TRBJ2-3; D possibly corresponds to TRBD2 (6 bases). Looked up from germline, CDR1 is SGDLS and CDR2 is YYNGEE. The ends were cut back, 4 bases at V and 6 bases at J, with 21 bases in the middle. The CDR3 spans 16 residues. The CDR3 coding sequence is TGTGCCAGCAGCCACGGGGGTGGCCGGCCCGAGGATACGCAGTATTTT. Protein: CASSHGGGRPEDTQYF.

The V gene is TRBV4-1, the J gene TRBJ1-6; D might be TRBD1 (5 bases). CDR1 and CDR2 (germline): MGHRA, YSYEKL. The ends were cut back, 4 bases at V and 9 bases at J, with 10 bases in the middle. This CDR3 has 13 amino acids. DNA of the CDR3: TGCGCCAGCAGCCCAGGAAGGGGTTCACCCCTCCACTTT. Its translation: CASSPGRGSPLHF.